This passage covers 17 T cell receptor beta chains from one sample sequenced in a study of spatial heterogeneity in lung cancer. Noted time point: sample taken at primary tumor resection. TCRdb reprocessed the 5' RACE reads via MiXCR and lists one record per CDR3 protein. The profile shows approximately 3,000 distinct CDR3 sequences, about 3% of them singletons. This specimen consisted of normal lung tissue next to the tumor, obtained at surgery. The receptors were gathered from a female donor with early-stage non-small cell lung cancer.

The chain employs TRBV27 and TRBJ2-3; D remains ambiguous. CDR1 and CDR2 (germline): MNHEY, SMNVEV (reference sequence). The CDR3 runs to 14 residues. The germline V and J ends were trimmed by 3 bases and 4 bases, with 11 bases remaining between them. The CDR3 loop is CASSLTKGSDTQYF. The CDR3 DNA reads as TGTGCCAGCAGTTTGACGAAAGGGTCAGATACGCAGTATTTT.

This clonotype was picked up many times. The chain joins TRBV5-1 to TRBJ2-4; D uncertain. Germline lookup yields CDR1 SGHRS and CDR2 YFSETQ. The CDR3 has 14 amino acids. The V gene lost 1 base and the J gene lost 0 bases, with 5 bases spanning the gap. The CDR3 reads CASSLTLAKNIQYF. The CDR3 bases are TGCGCCAGCAGCTTGACTCTAGCCAAAAACATTCAGTACTTC.

This clonotype rates as medium-sized (0.01 to 0.1%). V usage is TRBV5-1 and J usage is TRBJ1-1; D perhaps matches TRBD1 (6 bases). Germline loops: CDR1 SGHRS, CDR2 YFSETQ. The CDR3 covers 13 residues. V was clipped by 5 bases and J by 5 bases, with 13 bases between them. The CDR3 DNA follows: TGCGCCAGCAGTTCAGGGGTATGGACTGAAGCTTTCTTT. This encodes CASSSGVWTEAFF.

This clonotype is medium-sized (0.01 to 0.1%). This chain uses TRBV3-1 with TRBJ2-1; 10 positions agree with TRBD2. Trimming removed 3 bases from V and 5 bases from J; junction bases left unmatched: 7. The CDR3 has 16 amino acids. CDR1 is LGHDT, CDR2 YNNKEL, per germline (reference sequence). The DNA of the CDR3 is TGTGCCAGCAGCCAGGAAGCGGGGGGGCTTAACAATGAGCAGTTCTTC. Its translation is CASSQEAGGLNNEQFF.

This clonotype was seen many times. The chain is built from TRBV7-2 and TRBJ2-1; maybe TRBD2 (5 bases). V dropped 6 bases and J dropped 16 bases, with 10 bases sitting between them. The CDR3 is 9 residues long. Germline V gene lookup returns CDR1 SGHTA and CDR2 FQGNSA. CDR3 DNA: TGTGCCAGCAGGGACTTGGAATTCTTC. Translated: CASRDLEFF.

This clonotype ranks as medium-sized. V and J are TRBV18 and TRBJ2-1; the match to TRBD2 covers 7 bases. The germline V gene has CDR1 KGHSH and CDR2 LQKENI. Losses at the gene ends were 2 bases for V and 11 bases for J; bases not matched to a gene: 6. CDR3 size: 13 residues. For the CDR3, the DNA is TGTGCCAGCTCACCAAGCGGGATAGGTCAGCAGTTCTTC. This gives the protein CASSPSGIGQQFF.

This rearrangement joins TRBV7-8 to TRBJ2-7; 8 positions agree with TRBD1. J lost 3 bases, V lost 1 base, and 5 bases had no gene match. CDR1 SGHVS and CDR2 FQNEAQ come from the germline V gene. This CDR3 has 15 amino acids. CDR3 in amino acids: CASSLEGTGLYEQYF. As DNA, the CDR3 is TGTGCCAGCAGCTTAGAGGGGACAGGCCTCTACGAGCAGTACTTC.

This clonotype counts as medium-sized. The chain carries TRBV7-2 and TRBJ1-2, with D possibly TRBD1 on 5 matching bases. CDR1 is SGHTA and CDR2 is FQGNSA in the germline V gene. V gave up 10 bases and J gave up 4 bases, with 13 bases separating them. This CDR3 spans 12 amino acids. CDR3 sequence (DNA): TGTGCCACTACTGCAGGGACCTATGGCTACACCTTC. Protein sequence: CATTAGTYGYTF.

This clonotype is medium-sized in the sample. The chain combines TRBV7-2 with TRBJ2-7; D gene unclear. Trimming took off 3 bases at V and 7 bases at J, with 13 bases between the two ends. Per germline, CDR1 SGHTA and CDR2 FQGNSA. The CDR3 extends over 13 amino acids. The CDR3 DNA sequence: TGTGCCAGCAGCTTCGCGAGATTTGATGAGCAGTACTTC. It is translated as CASSFARFDEQYF.

By its share, this clonotype is large. The chain recombines TRBV5-6 with TRBJ2-7, with TRBD1 identical over 7 bases. This CDR3 spans 19 amino acids. Germline CDR1 reads SGHDT; CDR2 reads YYEEEE. V lost 0 bases, J lost 0 bases, and 15 bases stayed unmatched. CDR3 amino acids: CASSLASTSGTVFSYEQYF. CDR3 DNA: TGTGCCAGCAGCTTGGCGTCTACTTCCGGGACAGTCTTCTCCTACGAGCAGTACTTC.

This clonotype was detected many times. The rearrangement joins TRBV9 to TRBJ2-3; 8 positions agree with TRBD2. This CDR3 comprises 19 residues. From germline, CDR1 is SGDLS and CDR2 YYNGEE. J lost 0 bases, V lost 3 bases, and 15 bases had no gene match. The CDR3 loop reads CASSARISGGGPSTDTQYF. Here the CDR3 DNA reads TGTGCCAGCAGCGCCCGGATCAGCGGGGGTGGTCCTAGCACAGATACGCAGTATTTT.

This clonotype has at least ten counts. J is TRBJ1-5 and V is TRBV23-1; D gene ambiguous. TRBV23-1 is treated as an ORF (open reading frame) with a function not yet certain. V lost 6 bases and J 6 bases, leaving 12 bases between the germline ends. The CDR3 loop spans 13 amino acids. The CDR3 is CASSILVGQPQHF. CDR3 DNA sequence: TGCGCCAGCAGCATATTAGTGGGTCAGCCCCAGCATTTT.

This clonotype is classed as medium-sized. The gene calls are TRBV11-1 and TRBJ1-1; 7 bases align to TRBD1. This CDR3 region has 14 residues. Germline V lookup: CDR1 SGHAT, CDR2 FQDESV (reference sequence). Trimming removed 1 base from V and 2 bases from J; junction bases left unmatched: 1. The chain's CDR3 is CASSLGQGNTEAFF. CDR3 DNA: TGTGCCAGCAGCTTAGGACAGGGCAACACTGAAGCTTTCTTT.

This clonotype is medium-sized in the sample. This chain uses TRBV20-1 with TRBJ2-1; D remains ambiguous. The CDR3 consists of 13 residues. Between the trimmed V and J ends, which lost 5 bases and 8 bases, there was a span of 16 bases. In germline, CDR1 is DFQATT, CDR2 SNEGSKA (reference sequence). CDR3 sequence reads: CSAPTPGFHEQFF. CDR3 nucleotides: TGCAGTGCTCCCACCCCCGGATTTCATGAGCAGTTCTTC.

This clonotype was observed many times. The rearrangement joins TRBV29-1 to TRBJ2-7, with D perhaps TRBD2 (5 bases). Trimming removed 7 bases from V and 2 bases from J, with 9 bases in between. This CDR3 has 11 residues. The germline V gene encodes CDR1 SQVTM and CDR2 ANQGSEA. This CDR3 reads CSAGYTYEQYF. CDR3 in DNA: TGCAGCGCGGGGTATACCTACGAGCAGTACTTC.

This clonotype occurred a few times. This chain joins TRBV9 and TRBJ2-2, with TRBD2 as a possible D gene (6 bases). The CDR3 runs to 15 residues. V was clipped by 1 base and J by 2 bases, with 9 bases between them. The V gene's germline CDR1 is SGDLS and CDR2 YYNGEE. The CDR3 DNA sequence: TGTGCCAGCAGCGTAATAGCGGACAACACCGGGGAGCTGTTTTTT. Residues: CASSVIADNTGELFF.

In its sample, this clonotype is medium-sized. The chain combines TRBV7-7 with TRBJ2-5; 7 nucleotides line up with TRBD1. Germline-derived CDR1 and CDR2 are SSHAT and FNYEAQ (reference sequence). The junction had 3 bases not matched to a gene; V was cut back by 3 bases and J by 5 bases. This CDR3 comprises 13 residues. CDR3 DNA sequence: TGTGCCAGCAGCTTCTCAGGGGGTGAGACCCAGTACTTC. This gives the protein CASSFSGGETQYF.